These T cell receptor beta chains were read from a single sample in a study of blood T cell repertoires in COVID-19. Assay used: immunoSEQ multiplex PCR; TCRdb lists only in-frame clones, some missing. The repertoire holds tens of thousands of clones, with 90% to 95% as singletons. Sequencing used peripheral blood. These receptors were collected from a man aged 50-60 years with active COVID-19. CDR3s include the opening cysteine and the closing phenylalanine or tryptophan. D genes are given only for firm matches. The size of a clone is reported for some rows only, either as once, few or many, or as a class for expanded clones.

d_call clone_size j_call v_call cdr3_length cdr3_aa cdr3_nt
- - TRBJ1-1 TRBV7-9 15 CASSPRFYMNTEAFF TGTGCCAGCAGCCCCAGGTTCTACATGAACACTGAAGCTTTCTTT
TRBD1 - TRBJ1-1 TRBV4-3 15 CASSQETGGLYEAFF TGCGCCAGCAGCCAAGAAACAGGGGGACTATATGAAGCTTTCTTT
- - TRBJ2-1 TRBV3-1/TRBV3-2 11 CASSLNNEQFF TGTGCCAGCAGCCTTAACAATGAGCAGTTCTTC
- - TRBJ2-7 TRBV7-9 16 CASSLDTGLSSYEQYF TGTGCCAGCAGCTTAGATACAGGGTTAAGCTCCTACGAGCAGTACTTC
- - TRBJ1-2 TRBV6-6 15 CASSPTGGRNYGYTF TGTGCCAGCAGTCCTACGGGGGGGAGGAACTATGGCTACACCTTC
TRBD1 - TRBJ2-5 TRBV4-2 16 CASSQDRAGGGETQYF TGTGCCAGCAGCCAAGATAGGGCAGGGGGTGGTGAGACCCAGTACTTC
- once TRBJ1-3 TRBV25-1 12 CASSVTGNTIYF TGTGCCAGCAGTGTTACTGGAAACACCATATATTTT
TRBD1 - TRBJ1-1 TRBV6-5 15 CASRGTGRGNTEAFF TGTGCCAGCAGGGGGACAGGGCGAGGGAACACTGAAGCTTTCTTT
- - TRBJ2-2 TRBV18 13 CASSPGVTGELFF TGTGCCAGCTCACCAGGAGTCACCGGGGAGCTGTTTTTT
TRBD1 - TRBJ2-1 TRBV6-2/TRBV6-3 14 CASSSPTRQGAPFF TGTGCCAGCAGTTCCCCAACCCGGCAGGGGGCACCGTTCTTC
- - TRBJ1-2 TRBV6-5 11 CASRSVYGYTF TGTGCCAGCAGATCAGTCTATGGCTACACCTTC
- - TRBJ2-2 TRBV6-2/TRBV6-3 15 CASSYSTANTGELFF TGTGCCAGCAGTTATTCTACAGCCAACACCGGGGAGCTGTTTTTT
- once TRBJ1-6 TRBV30 15 CAWSEMGLNNSPLHF TGTGCCTGGAGTGAGATGGGGCTGAATAATTCACCCCTCCACTTT
- - TRBJ2-3 TRBV19 15 CASTRGPRSTDTQYF TGTGCCAGTACAAGAGGGCCGAGAAGCACAGATACGCAGTATTTT
TRBD2 once TRBJ2-5 TRBV15 16 CATSSDTAGVRETQYF TGTGCCACCAGCAGTGATACAGCGGGGGTCCGGGAGACCCAGTACTTC
- - TRBJ2-7 TRBV18 16 CASSRSAGLISYEQYF TGTGCCAGCTCACGATCGGCGGGGTTAATCTCCTACGAGCAGTACTTC
TRBD1 - TRBJ1-1 TRBV11-1 15 CASSLGGTGTSEAFF TGTGCCAGCAGCTTAGGTGGGACAGGGACGTCTGAAGCTTTCTTT